This entry describes one TCR beta chain. Per the original methods: Using reference gene primer amplification, nucleated cell counts were estimated. Assay: immunoSEQ multiplex PCR; the TCRdb copy retains only in-frame clones and omits some. That table gives V, J and clone size, and the DNA gave D and trimming. In the table there are some 180,000 clones, about 86% of which are singletons. The source of the sample is a study of blood T cell repertoires in COVID-19. Study summary: From the United States, Italy and Spain came samples of acute and convalescent COVID-19. PBMCs, B-cell-depleted T cells, or T cells were the source of the cDNA or gDNA that made up the material.

The germline gives CDR1 SGHTA, CDR2 FQGTGA. The CDR3 extends over 14 amino acids. Unmatched junction bases numbered 5, after V lost 3 bases and J lost 7 bases. The sample comprised peripheral blood. This TCR was recovered from a woman between 70 and 85 years old who had recovered from COVID-19. The chain is built from TRBV7-3 and TRBJ2-1, with 8 nucleotides matching TRBD1. This CDR3 reads CASSLQGAGNEQFF. The CDR3 region has the DNA TGTGCCAGCAGCTTGCAGGGGGCTGGGAATGAGCAGTTCTTC.